Included here is one T cell receptor (beta chain) sequence, with context. Its specificity is not known. The germline gene is not matched at one end of the junction; a read error may be the cause. The data were obtained in a study of cytomegalovirus exposure and HLA in healthy donors. General study results and limits: In a later analysis, HLA-associated TCR beta chains were more clonally expanded than equally common others. What was likely a sequencing artifact was a cluster of highly shared sequence variants. Earlier analysis yielded a pattern in which most TCR beta V segments were productive about 87% or about 30% of the time.

The CDR3 sequence is 15 residues long. Germline V lookup: CDR1 MDHEN, CDR2 SYDVKM. Both 60 Vbeta primers and 13 Jbeta primers went into the PCR. The protocol was immunoSEQ multiplex PCR, while the TCRdb copy is restricted to in-frame clones and leaves out a portion. The sample consists of 130,000 or so clones, roughly 78% of them appearing once. Sequencing input: PBMCs. The chain recombines TRBV28 with TRBJ2-6; weak D call: TRBD2 (5 bases). This receptor was taken from a woman in her thirties or forties in good health and CMV-seronegative. For the CDR3, the DNA is TGTGCCAGCGGACTCCGGCTTTTCCGGGCCAACGGCCTGACTTTC. It yields the protein CASGLRLFRANGLTF.